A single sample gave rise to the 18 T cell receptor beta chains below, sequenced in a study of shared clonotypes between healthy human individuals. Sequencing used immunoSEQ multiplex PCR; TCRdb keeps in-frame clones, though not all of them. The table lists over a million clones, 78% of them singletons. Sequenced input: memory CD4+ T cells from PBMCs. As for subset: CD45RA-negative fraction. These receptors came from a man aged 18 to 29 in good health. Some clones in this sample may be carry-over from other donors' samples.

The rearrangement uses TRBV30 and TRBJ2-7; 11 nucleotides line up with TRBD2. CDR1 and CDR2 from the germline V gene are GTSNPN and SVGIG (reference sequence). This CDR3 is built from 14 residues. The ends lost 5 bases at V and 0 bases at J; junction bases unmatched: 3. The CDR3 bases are TGTGCCTGGCTTGGGACTAGCGGCTCCTACGAGCAGTACTTC. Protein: CAWLGTSGSYEQYF.

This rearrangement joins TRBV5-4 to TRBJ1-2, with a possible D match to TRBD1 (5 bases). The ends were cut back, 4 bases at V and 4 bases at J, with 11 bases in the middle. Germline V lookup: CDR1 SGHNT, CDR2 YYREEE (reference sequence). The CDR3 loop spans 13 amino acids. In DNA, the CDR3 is TGTGCCAGCAGCCCCGGGGCAAGCTATGGCTACACCTTC. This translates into CASSPGASYGYTF.

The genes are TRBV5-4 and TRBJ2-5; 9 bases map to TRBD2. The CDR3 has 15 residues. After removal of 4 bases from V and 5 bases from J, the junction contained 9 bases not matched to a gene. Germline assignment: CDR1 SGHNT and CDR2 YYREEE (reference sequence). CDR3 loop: CASSTRVAGAETQYF. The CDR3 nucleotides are TGTGCCAGCAGCACACGGGTAGCGGGAGCCGAGACCCAGTACTTC.

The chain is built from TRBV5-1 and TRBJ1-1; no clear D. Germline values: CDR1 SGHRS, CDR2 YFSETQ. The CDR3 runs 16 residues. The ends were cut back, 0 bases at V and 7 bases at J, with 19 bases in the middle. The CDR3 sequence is CASSLDPGSTGLEAFF. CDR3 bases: TGCGCCAGCAGCTTGGATCCTGGGTCGACGGGCCTTGAAGCTTTCTTT.

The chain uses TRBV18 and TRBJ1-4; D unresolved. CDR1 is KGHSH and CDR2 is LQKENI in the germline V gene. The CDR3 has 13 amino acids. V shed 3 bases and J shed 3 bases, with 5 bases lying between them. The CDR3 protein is CASSPTANEKLFF. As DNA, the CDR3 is TGTGCCAGCTCACCCACAGCTAATGAAAAACTGTTTTTT.

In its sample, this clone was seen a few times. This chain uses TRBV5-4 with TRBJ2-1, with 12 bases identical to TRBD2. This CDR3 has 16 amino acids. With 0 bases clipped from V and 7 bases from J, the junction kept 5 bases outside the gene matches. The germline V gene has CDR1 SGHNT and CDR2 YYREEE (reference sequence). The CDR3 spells CASSLGLAGGLNEQFF. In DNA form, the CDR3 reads TGTGCCAGCAGCTTGGGGCTAGCGGGAGGGCTAAATGAGCAGTTCTTC.

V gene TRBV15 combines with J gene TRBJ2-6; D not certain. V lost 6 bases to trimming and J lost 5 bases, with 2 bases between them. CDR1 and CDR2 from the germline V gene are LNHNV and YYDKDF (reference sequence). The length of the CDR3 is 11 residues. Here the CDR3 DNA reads TGTGCCACCAGGAGGGCCAACGTCCTGACTTTC. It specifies CATRRANVLTF.

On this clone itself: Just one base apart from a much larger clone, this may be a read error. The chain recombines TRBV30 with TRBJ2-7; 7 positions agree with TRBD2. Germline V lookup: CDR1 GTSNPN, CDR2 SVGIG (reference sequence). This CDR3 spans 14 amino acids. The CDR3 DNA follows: TGTGCCTGGAGGTATGGCGGGAGCGTCTACGAGCAGCACTTC. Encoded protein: CAWRYGGSVYEQHF. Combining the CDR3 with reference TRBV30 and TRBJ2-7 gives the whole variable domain SQTIHQWPATLVQPVGSPLSLECTVEGTSNPNLYWYRQAAGRGLQLLFYSVGIGQISSEVPQNLSASRPQDRQFILSSKKLLLSDSGFYLCAWRYGGSVYEQHFGPGTRLTVT.

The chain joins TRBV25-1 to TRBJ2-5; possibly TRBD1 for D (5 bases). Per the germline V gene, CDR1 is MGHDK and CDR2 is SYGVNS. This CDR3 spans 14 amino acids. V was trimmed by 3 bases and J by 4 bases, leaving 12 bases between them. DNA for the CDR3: TGTGCCAGCAGTGAGATTGGGGCTGGAGAGACCCAGTACTTC. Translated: CASSEIGAGETQYF.

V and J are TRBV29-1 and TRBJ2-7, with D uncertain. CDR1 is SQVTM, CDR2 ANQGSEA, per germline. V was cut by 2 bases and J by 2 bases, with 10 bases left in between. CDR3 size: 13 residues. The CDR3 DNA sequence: TGCAGCGTTGAAACCCACCTTACCTACGAGCAGTACTTC. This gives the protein CSVETHLTYEQYF.

CDR3 bases: TGCGCCAGCACCTGGGACCTCCGGGGGAACACTGAAGCTTTCTTT. Translated: CASTWDLRGNTEAFF. V is TRBV5-1 and J is TRBJ1-1, with D possibly being TRBD1 (5 bases). Germline V gene lookup returns CDR1 SGHRS and CDR2 YFSETQ. This CDR3 is built from 15 residues. The ends were cut back, 6 bases at V and 1 base at J, with 16 bases in the middle.

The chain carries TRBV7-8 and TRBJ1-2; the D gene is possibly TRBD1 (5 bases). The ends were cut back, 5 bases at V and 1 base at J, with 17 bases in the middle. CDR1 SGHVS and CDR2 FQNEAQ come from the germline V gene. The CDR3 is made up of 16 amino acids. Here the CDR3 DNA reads TGTGCCAGCAGCGGGGGTTGGGCAGTCGATAACTATGGCTACACCTTC. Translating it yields CASSGGWAVDNYGYTF.

In DNA form, the CDR3 reads TGTGCCAGCGCCTTTAGGGTAGCGGGAATCACCGGGGAGCTGTTTTTT. As protein: CASAFRVAGITGELFF. This rearrangement joins TRBV27 to TRBJ2-2, with 8 bases aligning to TRBD2. Germline trimming cut 8 bases from V and 4 bases from J; bases unmatched to any gene: 12. Germline CDR1 MNHEY, CDR2 SMNVEV (reference sequence). The CDR3 sequence is 16 residues long.

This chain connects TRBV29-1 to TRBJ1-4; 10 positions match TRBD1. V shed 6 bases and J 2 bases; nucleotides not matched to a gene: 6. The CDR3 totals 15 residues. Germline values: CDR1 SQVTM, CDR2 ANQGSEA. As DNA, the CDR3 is TGCAGCGTAACCGGGACAGGGGCCACTAATGAAAAACTGTTTTTT. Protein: CSVTGTGATNEKLFF.

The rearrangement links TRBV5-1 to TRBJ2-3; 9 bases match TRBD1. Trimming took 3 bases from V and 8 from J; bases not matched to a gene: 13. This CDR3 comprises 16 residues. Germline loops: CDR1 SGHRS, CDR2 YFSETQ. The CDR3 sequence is CASSSAGTGWMGTQYF. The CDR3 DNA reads TGCGCCAGCAGCTCGGCAGGGACAGGGTGGATGGGTACGCAGTATTTT. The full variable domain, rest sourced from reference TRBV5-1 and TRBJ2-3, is KAGVTQTPRYLIKTRGQQVTLSCSPISGHRSVSWYQQTPGQGLQFLFEYFSETQRNKGNFPGRFSGRQFSNSRSEMNVSTLELGDSALYLCASSSAGTGWMGTQYFGPGTRLTVL.

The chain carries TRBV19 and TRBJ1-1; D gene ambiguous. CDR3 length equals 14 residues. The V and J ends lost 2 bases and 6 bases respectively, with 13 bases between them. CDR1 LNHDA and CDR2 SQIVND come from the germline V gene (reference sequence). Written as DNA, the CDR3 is TGTGCCAGTAGTATATCTGGATTGGTGGCTGAAGCTTTCTTT. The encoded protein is CASSISGLVAEAFF.

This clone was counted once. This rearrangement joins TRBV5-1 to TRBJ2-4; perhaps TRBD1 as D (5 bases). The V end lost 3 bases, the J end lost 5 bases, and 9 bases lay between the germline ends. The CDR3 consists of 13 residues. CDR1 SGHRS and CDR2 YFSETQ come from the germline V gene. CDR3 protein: CASSWGRENIQYF. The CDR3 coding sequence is TGCGCCAGCAGCTGGGGCCGGGAAAACATTCAGTACTTC.

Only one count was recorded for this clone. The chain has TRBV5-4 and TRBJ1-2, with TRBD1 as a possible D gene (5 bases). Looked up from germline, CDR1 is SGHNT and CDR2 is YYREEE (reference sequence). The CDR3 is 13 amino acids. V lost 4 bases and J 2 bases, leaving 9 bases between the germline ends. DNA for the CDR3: TGTGCCAGCAGCGAGGACACGAACTATGGCTACACCTTC. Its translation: CASSEDTNYGYTF.